One sample yielded the 26 T cell receptor beta chains listed below, sequenced in a study of blood T cell repertoires in COVID-19. Sequenced by immunoSEQ multiplex PCR; TCRdb stores in-frame clones only, minus some. The data contain about 51,000 clones, 88% of them singletons. Sequenced material: peripheral blood. The origin of the receptors is a man between 50 and 59 years old with active COVID-19.

The J gene is TRBJ1-1, the V gene TRBV7-8, with 8 bases identical to TRBD1. The trim removed 5 bases at V and 4 bases at J, leaving 6 bases unmatched. CDR3 length: 14 amino acids. The germline CDR1 and CDR2 sequences are SGHVS and FQNEAQ. The CDR3 region has the DNA TGTGCCAGCAGCCCGACAGGGGTCGGCACTGAAGCTTTCTTT. Translation gives CASSPTGVGTEAFF.

The J gene is TRBJ2-7, the V gene TRBV21-1; TRBD1, as called in the table, went unchecked against the DNA. TRBV21-1 has pseudogene status. The CDR3 loop spans 16 amino acids. CDR3 residues: CASSKGGRTGNYEQYV. CDR3 nucleotides: TGTGCCAGCAGCAAAGGGGGAAGGACAGGGAACTACGAGCAGTACGTC.

V gene TRBV9 combines with J gene TRBJ2-2; tentative D call: TRBD2 (6 bases). V was cut by 0 bases and J by 6 bases, with 9 bases left in between. CDR3 length: 14 residues. Germline lookup yields CDR1 SGDLS and CDR2 YYNGEE. In DNA form, the CDR3 reads TGTGCCAGCAGCGTAGAGCTAGCGCCCGGGGAGCTGTTTTTT. It encodes CASSVELAPGELFF.

This chain uses TRBV18 with TRBJ2-3; TRBD2 is a possible D gene (5 bases). The CDR3 runs 15 residues. CDR1 and CDR2 (germline): KGHSH, LQKENI. The ends were cut back, 3 bases at V and 2 bases at J, with 12 bases in the middle. CDR3 bases: TGTGCCAGCTCACCTCAACGGGGATTCACAGATACGCAGTATTTT. It yields the protein CASSPQRGFTDTQYF.

The chain links TRBV5-1 to TRBJ2-3; 12 nucleotides line up with TRBD2. The germline CDR1 and CDR2 sequences are SGHRS and YFSETQ. The length of the CDR3 is 20 residues. V dropped 3 bases and J dropped 0; count of bases not matched to a gene: 14. This CDR3 is CASSWRGPSGGALSTDTQYF. The CDR3 DNA is TGCGCCAGCAGCTGGAGGGGACCTAGCGGGGGGGCCCTGAGCACAGATACGCAGTATTTT.

The chain combines TRBV11-2 with TRBJ2-1; 7 positions match TRBD2. CDR1 and CDR2 (germline): SGHAT, FQNNGV. J gave up 4 bases and V 6 bases, and 6 bases lay outside the gene matches. The length of the CDR3 is 14 residues. The CDR3 region has the DNA TGTGCCAGCAGACCTCCGGGGGGATACAATGAGCAGTTCTTC. It specifies CASRPPGGYNEQFF.

This clone was counted once. The rearrangement joins TRBV5-1 to TRBJ1-2, with D possibly being TRBD1 (6 bases). Germline CDR1 reads SGHRS; CDR2 reads YFSETQ. The length of the CDR3 is 15 residues. Trimming pared 0 bases from V and 8 bases from J, leaving 17 bases between. CDR3 DNA: TGCGCCAGCAGCTTGGCCCAGGCCACAGGGCGCGGCTACACCTTC. As protein: CASSLAQATGRGYTF.

The chain links TRBV11-1 to TRBJ2-6; D is perhaps TRBD1 (5 bases). The germline V and J ends were trimmed by 5 bases and 0 bases, with 11 bases remaining between them. The CDR3 contains 16 residues. Germline V gives CDR1 SGHAT, CDR2 FQDESV (reference sequence). CDR3: CASSPQQGSGANVLTF. The DNA for the CDR3 is TGTGCCAGCAGCCCACAGCAGGGCTCTGGGGCCAACGTCCTGACTTTC.

This chain uses TRBV25-1 with TRBJ1-6, with TRBD1 identical over 7 bases. CDR1 and CDR2 from the germline V gene are MGHDK and SYGVNS. The CDR3 spans 12 residues. J gave up 14 bases and V 5 bases, and 6 bases lay outside the gene matches. The CDR3 reads CASSQGGLTLHF. The CDR3 coding sequence is TGTGCCAGCAGTCAGGGGGGCTTAACCCTCCACTTT. The full variable domain, with the rest looked up from reference TRBV25-1 and TRBJ1-6, is EADIYQTPRYLVIGTGKKITLECSQTMGHDKMYWYQQDPGMELHLIHYSYGVNSTEKGDLSSESTVSRIRTEHFPLTLESARPSHTSQYLCASSQGGLTLHFGNGTRLTVT.

J is TRBJ2-5 and V is TRBV9; D is undetermined. From germline, CDR1 is SGDLS and CDR2 YYNGEE. The V gene lost 0 bases and the J gene lost 5 bases, with 14 bases spanning the gap. This CDR3 comprises 15 residues. CDR3 DNA: TGTGCCAGCAGCGTAGCTAGTGGCAGAGTCGAGACCCAGTACTTC. Its translation is CASSVASGRVETQYF.

The J gene is TRBJ1-2, the V gene TRBV9, with unresolved D. CDR3 size: 13 residues. V was cut by 3 bases and J by 0 bases, with 6 bases left in between. The germline V gene has CDR1 SGDLS and CDR2 YYNGEE. The CDR3 sequence is CASSAQSNYGYTF. CDR3 DNA sequence: TGTGCCAGCAGCGCACAGTCTAACTATGGCTACACCTTC.

A single count supports this clone. This chain uses TRBV7-3 with TRBJ1-2; the D is unclear. CDR3 size: 13 residues. The germline V gene encodes CDR1 SGHTA and CDR2 FQGTGA. Trimming removed 2 bases at V and 7 bases at J, with 11 bases between. CDR3 DNA sequence: TGTGCCAGCAGCTTAGAACCCTACAGTGGCTACACCTTC. This encodes CASSLEPYSGYTF.

The chain combines TRBV14 with TRBJ1-2; 7 bases are shared with TRBD1. V was clipped by 4 bases and J by 3 bases; unmatched bases: 5. There are 14 residues in the CDR3. Germline assignment: CDR1 SGHDN and CDR2 FVKESK. CDR3 residues: CASSRGQVYYGYTF. CDR3 DNA sequence: TGTGCCAGCAGCCGAGGACAGGTCTACTATGGCTACACCTTC.

The chain joins TRBV5-4 to TRBJ2-3; possible D gene TRBD1, 6 bases. Germline lookup yields CDR1 SGHNT and CDR2 YYREEE (reference sequence). The CDR3 has 14 residues. V was pared by 6 bases and J by 2 bases, with 13 bases between. CDR3 protein: CASTRTATTDTQYF. The CDR3 coding sequence is TGTGCCAGCACCCGGACAGCTACCACAGATACGCAGTATTTT.

This chain links TRBV6-5 with TRBJ1-1; 8 nucleotides agree with TRBD1. V shed 7 bases, J shed 8 bases, and the junction held 9 bases outside the gene matches. Germline V gene lookup returns CDR1 MNHEY and CDR2 SVGAGI. This CDR3 contains 13 residues. The DNA for the CDR3 is TGTGCCAGCATAGGACAGGGCTCGACCGAAGCTTTCTTT. Translated, it gives CASIGQGSTEAFF.

This clone was seen just once. The chain is built from TRBV9 and TRBJ2-2; maybe TRBD2 (5 bases). The germline V gene has CDR1 SGDLS and CDR2 YYNGEE. The length of the CDR3 is 12 residues. Trimming pared 2 bases from V and 8 bases from J, leaving 7 bases between. The CDR3 nucleotides are TGTGCCAGCAGCGTCGGGGTGGGGGAGCTGTTTTTT. Translation gives CASSVGVGELFF.

The chain couples TRBV3-1 (or the pseudogene TRBV3-2) to TRBJ2-1, with TRBD2 matching over 11 bases. After removal of 2 bases from V and 0 bases from J, the junction contained 0 bases not matched to a gene. The germline CDR1 and CDR2 sequences are LGHDT and YNNKEL (reference sequence). The CDR3 is 16 amino acids. CDR3 bases: TGTGCCAGCAGCCAAACTAGCGGGGGCTCCTACAATGAGCAGTTCTTC. Translation: CASSQTSGGSYNEQFF.

This chain links TRBV21-1 with TRBJ2-7; the table's D call, TRBD1, was not checked against the DNA. TRBV21-1 is annotated as a pseudogene. The length of the CDR3 is 14 residues. Here the CDR3 reads CASSIRDRAYEQYV. The CDR3 region has the DNA TGTGCCAGCAGCATCCGGGACAGGGCCTACGAGCAGTACGTC.

This chain joins TRBV29-1 and TRBJ2-7; the D gene is possibly TRBD2 (5 bases). V lost 1 base and J 2 bases, leaving 18 bases between the germline ends. Germline CDR1 is SQVTM and CDR2 is ANQGSEA. The CDR3 is 16 residues long. The CDR3: CSVEAGGGSPTYEQYV. CDR3 nucleotide sequence: TGCAGCGTTGAAGCAGGTGGAGGATCTCCAACCTACGAGCAGTACGTC.

This chain uses TRBV18 with TRBJ2-7; weak D call: TRBD1 (5 bases). This CDR3 region has 12 residues. V lost 5 bases and J 6 bases, leaving 11 bases between the germline ends. Germline CDR1 reads KGHSH; CDR2 reads LQKENI. CDR3: CASSSGQPEQYF. CDR3 DNA: TGTGCCAGCTCATCAGGACAACCCGAGCAGTACTTC.

The chain combines TRBV13 with TRBJ2-7, with no clear D. CDR1 and CDR2 from the germline V gene are PRHDT and FYEKMQ (reference sequence). Trimming pared 5 bases from V and 0 bases from J, leaving 14 bases between. The CDR3 runs 15 residues. The CDR3 sequence: CASSHRRLGSYEQYF. CDR3 nucleotides: TGTGCCAGCAGCCACCGTAGACTCGGCTCCTACGAGCAGTACTTC.

The chain joins TRBV11-1 to TRBJ2-1; possibly TRBD1 for D (6 bases). This CDR3 region has 15 residues. Germline CDR1 SGHAT, CDR2 FQDESV (reference sequence). V lost 3 bases and J 0 bases, leaving 9 bases between the germline ends. The CDR3 reads CASSFTGSSYNEQFF. The CDR3 nucleotides are TGTGCCAGCAGCTTCACAGGGAGCTCCTACAATGAGCAGTTCTTC. The whole variable domain, filled in from reference TRBV11-1 and TRBJ2-1, reads EAEVAQSPRYKITEKSQAVAFWCDPISGHATLYWYRQILGQGPELLVQFQDESVVDDSQLPKDRFSAERLKGVDSTLKIQPAELGDSAMYLCASSFTGSSYNEQFFGPGTRLTVL.

V and J are TRBV7-2 and TRBJ2-7; the match to TRBD1 covers 7 bases. Per germline, CDR1 SGHTA and CDR2 FQGNSA. This CDR3 spans 15 amino acids. V gave up 0 bases and J gave up 4 bases; unmatched junction bases: 6. CDR3 in amino acids: CASSLASTGRYEQYF. Here the CDR3 DNA reads TGTGCCAGCAGCTTAGCCTCGACAGGGAGATACGAGCAGTACTTC.

The chain carries TRBV7-3 and TRBJ2-1, with 15 bases identical to TRBD2. The germline CDR1 and CDR2 sequences are SGHTA and FQGTGA. The CDR3 extends over 18 amino acids. V shed 4 bases, J shed 4 bases, and the junction held 8 bases outside the gene matches. The CDR3 here is CASSSRGLAGGQYNEQFF. DNA for the CDR3: TGTGCCAGCAGCTCCCGGGGACTAGCGGGGGGCCAGTACAATGAGCAGTTCTTC.

The chain links TRBV18 to TRBJ1-2; D ambiguous. The CDR3 has 13 residues. Germline assignment: CDR1 KGHSH and CDR2 LQKENI. Trimming removed 2 bases from V and 6 bases from J, with 10 bases in between. The CDR3 spells CASSPNMGDGYTF. The DNA for the CDR3 is TGTGCCAGCTCACCAAATATGGGAGATGGCTACACCTTC.

V is TRBV27 and J is TRBJ1-4; 9 positions agree with TRBD1. Germline CDR1 is MNHEY and CDR2 is SMNVEV (reference sequence). With V trimmed by 5 bases and J by 6 bases, 7 bases remained unmatched. The CDR3 loop spans 15 amino acids. The CDR3 is CASSPTGTGYEKLFF. The DNA of the CDR3 is TGTGCCAGCAGTCCCACCGGGACAGGGTATGAAAAACTGTTTTTT.